Below, 3 T cell receptor beta chains from the same sample are listed, as sequenced in a study of cytomegalovirus exposure and HLA in healthy donors. The PCR ran on 60 Vbeta and 13 Jbeta primers. The protocol was immunoSEQ multiplex PCR, while the TCRdb copy is restricted to in-frame clones and leaves out a portion. This table holds some 100,000 clones, more than 65% found once. The sample taken for sequencing was PBMCs. Receptor source: a woman between 18 and 29 years old in good health and CMV-seropositive.

The chain links TRBV2 to TRBJ2-7, with TRBD1 matching over 7 bases. CDR1 is SNHLY, CDR2 FYNNEI, per germline. The CDR3 contains 11 residues. The junction had 6 bases not matched to a gene; V was cut back by 4 bases and J by 12 bases. The CDR3 DNA reads as TGTGCCAGCAGTGGACAGGGCGAAAGGTACTTC. This encodes CASSGQGERYF.

CDR3 in DNA: TGTGCCAGTATTGCGTCAGGCTCCAGGGAGCAGTTCTTC. The encoded protein is CASIASGSREQFF. The chain employs TRBV19 and TRBJ2-1; D remains ambiguous. Trimming left V 7 bases short and J 10 bases short, with 17 bases between. The CDR3 is made up of 13 amino acids. The germline gives CDR1 LNHDA, CDR2 SQIVND (reference sequence).

Regarding this clone: Compared with germline, one end of the junction differs, possibly owing to a read error. The gene calls are TRBV15 and TRBJ2-7, with D unresolved. This CDR3 contains 15 residues. Germline V gives CDR1 LNHNV, CDR2 YYDKDF (reference sequence). CDR3: CATSRDQGWAYEQCF. The CDR3 nucleotides are TGTGCCACCAGCAGAGATCAAGGTTGGGCCTACGAGCAGTGCTTC.